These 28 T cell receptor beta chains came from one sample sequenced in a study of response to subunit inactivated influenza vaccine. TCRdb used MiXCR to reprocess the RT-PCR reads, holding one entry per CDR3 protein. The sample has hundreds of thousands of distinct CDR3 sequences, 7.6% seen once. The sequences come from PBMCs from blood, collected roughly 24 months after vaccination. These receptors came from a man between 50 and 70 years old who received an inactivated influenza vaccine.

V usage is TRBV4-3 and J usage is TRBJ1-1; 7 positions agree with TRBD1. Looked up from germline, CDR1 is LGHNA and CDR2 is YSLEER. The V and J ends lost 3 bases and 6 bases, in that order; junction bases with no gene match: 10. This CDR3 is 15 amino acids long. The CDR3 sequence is CASSQGSQGRAEAFF. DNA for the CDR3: TGCGCCAGCAGCCAGGGTTCACAGGGGCGGGCTGAAGCTTTCTTT.

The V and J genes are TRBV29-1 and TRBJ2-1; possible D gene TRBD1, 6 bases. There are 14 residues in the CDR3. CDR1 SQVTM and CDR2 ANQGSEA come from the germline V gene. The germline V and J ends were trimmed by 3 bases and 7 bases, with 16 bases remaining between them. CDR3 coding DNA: TGCAGCGTTGATTTACTGGGACAAAGGAATGAGCAGTTCTTC. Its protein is CSVDLLGQRNEQFF.

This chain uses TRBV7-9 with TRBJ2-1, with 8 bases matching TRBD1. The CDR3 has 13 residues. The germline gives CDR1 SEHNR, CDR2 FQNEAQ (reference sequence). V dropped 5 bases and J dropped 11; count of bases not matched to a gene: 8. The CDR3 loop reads CASSLGQGTQQFF. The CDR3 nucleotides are TGTGCCAGCAGCCTCGGACAGGGCACCCAGCAGTTCTTC.

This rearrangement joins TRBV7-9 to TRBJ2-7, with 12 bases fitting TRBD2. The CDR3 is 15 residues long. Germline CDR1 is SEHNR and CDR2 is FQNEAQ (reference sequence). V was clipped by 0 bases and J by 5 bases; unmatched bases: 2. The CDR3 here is CASSLAGLAGNEQYF. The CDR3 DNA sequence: TGTGCCAGCAGCTTAGCCGGACTAGCGGGAAACGAGCAGTACTTC.

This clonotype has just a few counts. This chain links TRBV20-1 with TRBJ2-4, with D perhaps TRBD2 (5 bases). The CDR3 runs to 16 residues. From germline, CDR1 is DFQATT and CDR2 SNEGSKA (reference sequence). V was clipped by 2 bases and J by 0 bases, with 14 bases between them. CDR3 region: CSARPPTGRAKNIQYF. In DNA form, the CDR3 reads TGCAGTGCTAGACCCCCAACTGGGAGAGCCAAAAACATTCAGTACTTC.

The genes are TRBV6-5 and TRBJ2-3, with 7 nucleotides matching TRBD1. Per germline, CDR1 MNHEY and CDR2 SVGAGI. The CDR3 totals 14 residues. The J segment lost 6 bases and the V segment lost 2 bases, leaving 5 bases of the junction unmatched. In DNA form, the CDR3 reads TGTGCCAGCAGTTACAGGGGGCGACTTGATACGCAGTATTTT. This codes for CASSYRGRLDTQYF.

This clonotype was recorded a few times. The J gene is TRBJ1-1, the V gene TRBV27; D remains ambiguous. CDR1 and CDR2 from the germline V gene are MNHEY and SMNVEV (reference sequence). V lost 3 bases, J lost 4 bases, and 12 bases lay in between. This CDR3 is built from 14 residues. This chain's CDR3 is CASSLLQASTEAFF. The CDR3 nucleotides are TGTGCCAGCAGTTTGTTGCAGGCGAGCACTGAAGCTTTCTTT.

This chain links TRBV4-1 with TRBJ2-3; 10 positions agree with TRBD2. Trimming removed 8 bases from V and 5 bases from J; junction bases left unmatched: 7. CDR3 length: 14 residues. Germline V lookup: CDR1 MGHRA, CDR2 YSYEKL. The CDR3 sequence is CASGGLAPLDTQYF. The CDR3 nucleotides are TGCGCCAGCGGGGGACTAGCGCCCTTAGATACGCAGTATTTT.

CDR3: CASSLALDNEQFF. The CDR3 DNA is TGTGCCAGCAGCTTAGCGCTAGACAATGAGCAGTTCTTC. The rearrangement uses TRBV7-8 and TRBJ2-1, with D uncertain. V shed 0 bases and J shed 5 bases, with 5 bases lying between them. Germline lookup yields CDR1 SGHVS and CDR2 FQNEAQ. The CDR3 has 13 residues.

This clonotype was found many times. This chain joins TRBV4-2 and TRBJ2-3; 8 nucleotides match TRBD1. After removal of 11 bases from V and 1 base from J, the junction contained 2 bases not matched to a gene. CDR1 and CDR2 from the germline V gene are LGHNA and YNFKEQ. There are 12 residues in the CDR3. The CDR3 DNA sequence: TGTGCCGCGGGACAGGGCACAGATACGCAGTATTTT. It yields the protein CAAGQGTDTQYF.

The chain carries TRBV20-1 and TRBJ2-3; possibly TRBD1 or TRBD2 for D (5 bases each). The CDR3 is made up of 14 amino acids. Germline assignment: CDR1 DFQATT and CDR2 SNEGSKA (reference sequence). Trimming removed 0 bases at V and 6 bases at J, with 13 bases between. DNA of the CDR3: TGCAGTGCTAGAGATGGGCAGGGAGTGGATACGCAGTATTTT. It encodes CSARDGQGVDTQYF.

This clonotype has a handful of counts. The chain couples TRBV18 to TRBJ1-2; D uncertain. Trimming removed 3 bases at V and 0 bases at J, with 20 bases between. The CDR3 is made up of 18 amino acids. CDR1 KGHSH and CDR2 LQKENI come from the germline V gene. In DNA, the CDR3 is TGTGCCAGCTCACCCAGAGGTGGATTTAGAGGAGCTAACTATGGCTACACCTTC. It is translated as CASSPRGGFRGANYGYTF.

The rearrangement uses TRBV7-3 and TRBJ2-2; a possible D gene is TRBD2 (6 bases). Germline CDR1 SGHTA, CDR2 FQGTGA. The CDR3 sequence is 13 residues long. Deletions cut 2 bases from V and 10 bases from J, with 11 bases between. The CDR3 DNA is TGTGCCAGCAGCTTAGATCGGGGGTTGGAGCTGTTTTTT. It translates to CASSLDRGLELFF.

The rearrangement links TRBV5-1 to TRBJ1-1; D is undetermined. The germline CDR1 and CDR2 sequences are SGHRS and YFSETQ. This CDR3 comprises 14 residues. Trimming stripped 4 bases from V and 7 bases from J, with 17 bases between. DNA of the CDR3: TGCGCCAGCAGCAAAGGGTCGGTGAAAGATGAAGCTTTCTTT. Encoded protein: CASSKGSVKDEAFF.

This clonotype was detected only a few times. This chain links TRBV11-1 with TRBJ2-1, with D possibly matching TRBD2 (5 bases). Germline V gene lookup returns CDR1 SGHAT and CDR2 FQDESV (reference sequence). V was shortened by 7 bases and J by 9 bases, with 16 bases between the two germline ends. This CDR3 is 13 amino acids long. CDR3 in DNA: TGTGCCAGCACGCTGTCGGGCGGGTCTGAGCAGTTCTTC. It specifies CASTLSGGSEQFF.

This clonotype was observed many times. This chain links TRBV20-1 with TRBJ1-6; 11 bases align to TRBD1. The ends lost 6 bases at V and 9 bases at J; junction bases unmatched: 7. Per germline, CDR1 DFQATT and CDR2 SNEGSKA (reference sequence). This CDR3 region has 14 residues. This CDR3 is CSASSDRGLSPLHF. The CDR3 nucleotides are TGCAGTGCATCTTCGGACAGGGGGCTTTCACCCCTCCACTTT.

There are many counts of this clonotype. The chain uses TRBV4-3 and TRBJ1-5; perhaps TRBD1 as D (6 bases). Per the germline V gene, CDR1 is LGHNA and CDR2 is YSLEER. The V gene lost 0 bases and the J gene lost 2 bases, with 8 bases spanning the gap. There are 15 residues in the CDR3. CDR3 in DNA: TGCGCCAGCAGCCAAGAGCCAGGGGGCAATCAGCCCCAGCATTTT. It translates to CASSQEPGGNQPQHF.

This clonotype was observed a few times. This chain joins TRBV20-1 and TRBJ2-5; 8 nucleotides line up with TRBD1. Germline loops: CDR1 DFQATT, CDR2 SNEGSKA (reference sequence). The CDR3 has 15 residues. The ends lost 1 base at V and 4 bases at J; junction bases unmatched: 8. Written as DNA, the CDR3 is TGCAGTGCTAGAGGGACAGGGCGGGTAGGAGAGACCCAGTACTTC. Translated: CSARGTGRVGETQYF.

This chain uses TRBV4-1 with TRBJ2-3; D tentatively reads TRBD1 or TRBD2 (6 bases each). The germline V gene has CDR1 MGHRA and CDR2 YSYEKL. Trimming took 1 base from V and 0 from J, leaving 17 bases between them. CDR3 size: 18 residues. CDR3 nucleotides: TGCGCCAGCAGCCAAGTGGGGGGCCGGGGTCGGAGCACAGATACGCAGTATTTT. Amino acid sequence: CASSQVGGRGRSTDTQYF.

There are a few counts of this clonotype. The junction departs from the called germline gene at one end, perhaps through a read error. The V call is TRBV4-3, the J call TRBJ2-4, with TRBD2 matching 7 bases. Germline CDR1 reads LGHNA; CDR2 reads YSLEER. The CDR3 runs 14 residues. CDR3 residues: CASSQDLMGGTIIF. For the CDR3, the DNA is TGCGCCAGCAGCCAAGATCTAATGGGGGGGACTATAATATTC.

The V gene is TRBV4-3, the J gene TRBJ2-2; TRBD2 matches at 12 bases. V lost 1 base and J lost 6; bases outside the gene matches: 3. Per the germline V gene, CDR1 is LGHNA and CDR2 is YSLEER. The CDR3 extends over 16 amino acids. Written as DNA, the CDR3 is TGCGCCAGCAGCCAAGTGCTAGCGGGAGGGCCCGGGGAGCTGTTTTTT. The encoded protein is CASSQVLAGGPGELFF.

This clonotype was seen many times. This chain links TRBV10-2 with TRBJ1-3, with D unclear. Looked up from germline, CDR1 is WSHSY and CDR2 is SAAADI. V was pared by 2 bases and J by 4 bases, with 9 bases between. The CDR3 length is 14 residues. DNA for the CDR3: TGCGCCAGCAGTGAGCGCCAGCCGGGAAACACCATATATTTT. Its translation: CASSERQPGNTIYF.

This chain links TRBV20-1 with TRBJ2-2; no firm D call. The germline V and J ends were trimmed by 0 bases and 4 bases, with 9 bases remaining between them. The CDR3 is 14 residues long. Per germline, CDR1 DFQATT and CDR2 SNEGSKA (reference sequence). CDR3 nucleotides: TGCAGTGCTAGAGATTTCCGTGGCACCGGGGAGCTGTTTTTT. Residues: CSARDFRGTGELFF.

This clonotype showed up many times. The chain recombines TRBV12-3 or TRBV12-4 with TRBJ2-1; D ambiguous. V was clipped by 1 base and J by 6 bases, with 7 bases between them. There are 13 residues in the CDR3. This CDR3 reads CASSLDRINEQFF. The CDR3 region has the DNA TGTGCCAGCAGTTTAGACCGTATCAATGAGCAGTTCTTC.

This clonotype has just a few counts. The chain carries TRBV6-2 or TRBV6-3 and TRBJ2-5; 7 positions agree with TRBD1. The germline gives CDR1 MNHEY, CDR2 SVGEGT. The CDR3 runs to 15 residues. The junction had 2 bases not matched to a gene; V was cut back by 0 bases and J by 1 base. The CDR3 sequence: CASSYSDRAQETQYF. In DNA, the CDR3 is TGTGCCAGCAGTTACTCTGACAGGGCCCAAGAGACCCAGTACTTC.

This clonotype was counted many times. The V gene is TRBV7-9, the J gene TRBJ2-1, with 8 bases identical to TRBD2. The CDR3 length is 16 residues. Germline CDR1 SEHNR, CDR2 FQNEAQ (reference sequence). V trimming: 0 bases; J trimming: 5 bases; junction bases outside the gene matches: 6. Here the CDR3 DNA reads TGTGCCAGCAGCTTAGCGTCAGGACTAGCTAACAATGAGCAGTTCTTC. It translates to CASSLASGLANNEQFF.

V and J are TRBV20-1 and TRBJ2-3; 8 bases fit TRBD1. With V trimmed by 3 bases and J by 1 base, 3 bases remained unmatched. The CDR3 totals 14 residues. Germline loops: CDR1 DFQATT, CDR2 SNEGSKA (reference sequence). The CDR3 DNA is TGCAGTGCTAGTGACAGGGGAGGCACAGATACGCAGTATTTT. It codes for CSASDRGGTDTQYF.

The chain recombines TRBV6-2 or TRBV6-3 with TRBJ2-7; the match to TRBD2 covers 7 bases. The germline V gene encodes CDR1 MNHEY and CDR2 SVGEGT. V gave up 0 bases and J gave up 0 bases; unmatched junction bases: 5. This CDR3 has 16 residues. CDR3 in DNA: TGTGCCAGCAGTTACTCCATTAGCGGGCCCTCCTACGAGCAGTACTTC. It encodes CASSYSISGPSYEQYF.